A selection of T cell receptor beta chains follows, all from one sample in a study of pediatric ulcerative colitis. The repertoire was sequenced with immunoSEQ multiplex PCR; TCRdb's copy has only in-frame clones and lacks some. The repertoire holds more than 50,000 clones, 77% seen once, with roughly 5.2% in the top ten. The sequenced material came from blood. These receptors were taken from a boy between 10 and 17 years old with moderate ulcerative colitis. Both conserved end residues are part of each CDR3. D genes are given only for firm matches. The listing skips clone size in some rows; elsewhere it reads once, few, many or a size class.

D gene,V gene,clone size,J gene,CDR3 protein,CDR3 DNA
TRBD1,TRBV5-4,-,TRBJ2-2,CARTKPGQGIKNTGELFF,TGTGCCAGAACTAAGCCGGGACAGGGAATCAAGAACACCGGGGAGCTGTTTTTT
TRBD1,TRBV19,-,TRBJ2-2,CASSPRGQGPTGELFF,TGTGCCAGTAGCCCTAGGGGACAGGGGCCCACCGGGGAGCTGTTTTTT
-,TRBV18,-,TRBJ2-5,CASSPYQETQYF,TGTGCCAGCTCACCGTACCAAGAGACCCAGTACTTC
-,TRBV5-1,-,TRBJ1-1,CASSPNTGRALAFF,TGCGCCAGCAGCCCGAACACCGGGCGGGCATTAGCTTTCTTT
-,TRBV11-2,-,TRBJ2-3,CASRPTISTDTQYF,TGTGCCAGCAGGCCGACTATTAGCACAGATACGCAGTATTTT
TRBD1,TRBV9,-,TRBJ1-4,CASSVAGGRELFF,TGTGCCAGCAGCGTGGCAGGGGGCAGGGAACTGTTTTTT
-,TRBV7-2,-,TRBJ1-5,CASSGDGILNQPQHF,TGTGCCAGCAGCGGGGACGGCATACTAAATCAGCCCCAGCATTTT
-,TRBV19,few,TRBJ2-1,CASSIGPYTGTSYNEQFF,TGTGCCAGTAGTATAGGTCCCTACACAGGGACCTCCTACAATGAGCAGTTCTTC
-,TRBV29-1,-,TRBJ1-1,CSVVENTEAFF,TGCAGCGTTGTAGAGAACACTGAAGCTTTCTTT
TRBD2,TRBV5-1,-,TRBJ2-2,CASSFPWTSGGEGTGELFF,TGCGCCAGCAGCTTCCCATGGACTAGCGGGGGAGAAGGCACCGGGGAGCTGTTTTTT
TRBD1,TRBV29-1,-,TRBJ2-3,CSVERQGVITDTQYF,TGCAGCGTTGAAAGGCAGGGGGTAATTACAGATACGCAGTATTTT
TRBD1,TRBV7-6,once,TRBJ1-2,CASSLGPGQGNGYTF,TGTGCCAGCAGCTTAGGGCCGGGACAGGGGAACGGCTACACCTTC
TRBD1,TRBV7-6,-,TRBJ1-1,CASSLDGTGFLTEAFF,TGTGCCAGCAGCTTAGACGGGACAGGGTTCCTCACTGAAGCTTTCTTT
TRBD1,TRBV11-1,-,TRBJ2-2,CASSPGQGNTGELFF,TGTGCCAGCAGCCCGGGACAGGGGAACACCGGGGAGCTGTTTTTT
-,TRBV9,-,TRBJ1-2,CASSVPDGGPDYGYTF,TGTGCCAGCAGCGTTCCTGACGGGGGTCCCGACTATGGCTACACCTTC
TRBD2,TRBV6-5,-,TRBJ2-4,CASSYSVAGVKNIQYF,TGTGCCAGCAGTTACTCGGTAGCGGGAGTCAAAAACATTCAGTACTTC
-,TRBV7-6,once,TRBJ1-3,CASSWGEEDSGNTIYF,TGTGCCAGCAGCTGGGGGGAGGAGGACTCTGGAAACACCATATATTTT
TRBD1,TRBV10-2,-,TRBJ2-1,CASAPGTGWNEQFF,TGCGCCAGCGCCCCTGGGACAGGGTGGAATGAGCAGTTCTTC
TRBD2,TRBV2,-,TRBJ2-3,CASQRGFGSDTQYF,TGTGCCAGCCAGCGGGGATTTGGGTCAGATACGCAGTATTTT
-,TRBV27,-,TRBJ1-5,CASRRGAYSNQPQHF,TGTGCCAGTCGTCGGGGGGCATATAGCAATCAGCCCCAGCATTTT
-,TRBV6-5,-,TRBJ1-2,CASSRDSNYGYTF,TGTGCCAGCAGCCGAGACAGCAACTATGGCTACACCTTC
-,TRBV29-1,-,TRBJ1-2,CSAAGAGGRFGYTF,TGCAGCGCCGCCGGTGCGGGGGGTCGATTCGGCTACACCTTC
-,TRBV19,-,TRBJ2-4,CASSAPDSGSGDIQYF,TGTGCCAGTAGTGCCCCCGATTCGGGTTCCGGAGACATTCAGTACTTC
-,TRBV11-2,-,TRBJ1-5,CASSFKGGQPQHF,TGTGCCAGCAGCTTTAAGGGCGGTCAGCCCCAGCATTTT
-,TRBV30,few,TRBJ1-1,CAWIGRSKTEAFF,TGTGCCTGGATTGGACGTTCGAAAACTGAAGCTTTCTTT
-,TRBV27,-,TRBJ2-7,CASRERDYEQYF,TGTGCCAGCAGGGAAAGGGATTACGAGCAGTACTTC
TRBD1,TRBV5-5,-,TRBJ1-1,CASRRTGTGRSTEAFF,TGTGCCAGCCGCCGGACCGGGACAGGGAGGAGCACTGAAGCTTTCTTT